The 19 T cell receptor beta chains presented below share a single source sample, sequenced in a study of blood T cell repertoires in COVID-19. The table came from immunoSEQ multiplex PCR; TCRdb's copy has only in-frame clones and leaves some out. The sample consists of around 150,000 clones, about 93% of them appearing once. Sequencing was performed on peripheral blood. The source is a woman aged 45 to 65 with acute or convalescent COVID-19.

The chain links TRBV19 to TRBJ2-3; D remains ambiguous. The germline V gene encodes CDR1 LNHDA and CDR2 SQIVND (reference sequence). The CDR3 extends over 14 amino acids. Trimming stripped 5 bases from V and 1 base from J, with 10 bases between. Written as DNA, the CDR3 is TGTGCCAGTAGTGCAGACACTGGCACAGATACGCAGTATTTT. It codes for CASSADTGTDTQYF.

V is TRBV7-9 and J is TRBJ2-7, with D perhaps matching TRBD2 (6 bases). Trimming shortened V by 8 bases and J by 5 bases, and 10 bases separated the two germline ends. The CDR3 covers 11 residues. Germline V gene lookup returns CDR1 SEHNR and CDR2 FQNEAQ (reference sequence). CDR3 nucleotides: TGTGCCAGCGGGAGGCTGGACGAGCAGTACTTC. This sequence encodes CASGRLDEQYF.

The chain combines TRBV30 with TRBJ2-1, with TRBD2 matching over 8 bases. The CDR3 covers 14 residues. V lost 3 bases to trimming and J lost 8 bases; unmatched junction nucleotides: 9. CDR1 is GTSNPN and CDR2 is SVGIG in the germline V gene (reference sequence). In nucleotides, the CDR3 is TGTGCCTGGAGCCGGACTAGCCTTAGGGATGAGCAGTTCTTC. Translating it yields CAWSRTSLRDEQFF.

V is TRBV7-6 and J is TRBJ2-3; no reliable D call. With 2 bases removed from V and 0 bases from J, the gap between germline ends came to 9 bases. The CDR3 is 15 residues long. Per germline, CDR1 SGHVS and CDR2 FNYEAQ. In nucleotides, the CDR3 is TGTGCCAGCAGCTTAAGCGATTACAGCACAGATACGCAGTATTTT. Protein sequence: CASSLSDYSTDTQYF.

CDR3 coding DNA: TGTGCCAGCAGCCTCCGGGACTTGAGCTCCTACGAGCAGTACTTC. Its protein product is CASSLRDLSSYEQYF. The chain combines TRBV7-2 with TRBJ2-7; perhaps TRBD2 as D (6 bases). Germline V gives CDR1 SGHTA, CDR2 FQGNSA. V was trimmed by 5 bases and J by 0 bases, leaving 14 bases between them. This CDR3 has 15 amino acids.

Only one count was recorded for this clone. CDR3 amino acids: CASTGTDNEQFF. DNA for the CDR3: TGTGCCAGCACCGGGACAGACAATGAGCAGTTCTTC. The chain carries TRBV27 and TRBJ2-1; 7 positions match TRBD1. The J segment lost 5 bases and the V segment lost 7 bases, leaving 2 bases of the junction unmatched. The length of the CDR3 is 12 residues. CDR1 and CDR2 (germline): MNHEY, SMNVEV (reference sequence).

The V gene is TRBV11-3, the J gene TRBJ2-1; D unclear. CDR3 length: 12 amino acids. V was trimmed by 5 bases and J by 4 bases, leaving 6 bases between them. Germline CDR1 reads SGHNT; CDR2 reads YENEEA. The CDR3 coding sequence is TGTGCCAGCAGCCGCCGGTACAATGAGCAGTTCTTC. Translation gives CASSRRYNEQFF.

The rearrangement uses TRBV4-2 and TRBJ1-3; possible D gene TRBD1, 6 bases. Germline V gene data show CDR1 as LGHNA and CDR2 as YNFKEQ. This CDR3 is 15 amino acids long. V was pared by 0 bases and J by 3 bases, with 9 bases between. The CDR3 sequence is CASSQEWGLGNTIYF. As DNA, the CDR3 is TGTGCCAGCAGCCAAGAATGGGGGCTTGGAAACACCATATATTTT.

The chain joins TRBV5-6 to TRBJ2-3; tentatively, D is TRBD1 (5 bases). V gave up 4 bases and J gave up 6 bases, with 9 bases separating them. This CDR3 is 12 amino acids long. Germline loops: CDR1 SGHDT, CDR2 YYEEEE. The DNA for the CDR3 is TGTGCCAGCAGCGCCAGGGCGGATACGCAGTATTTT. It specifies CASSARADTQYF.

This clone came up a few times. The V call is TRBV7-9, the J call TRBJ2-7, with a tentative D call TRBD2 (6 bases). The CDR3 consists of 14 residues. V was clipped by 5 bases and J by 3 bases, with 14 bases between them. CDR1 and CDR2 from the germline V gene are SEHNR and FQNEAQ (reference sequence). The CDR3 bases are TGTGCCAGCAGCCCCTTGGGGGGAGACTACGAGCAGTACTTC. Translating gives CASSPLGGDYEQYF.

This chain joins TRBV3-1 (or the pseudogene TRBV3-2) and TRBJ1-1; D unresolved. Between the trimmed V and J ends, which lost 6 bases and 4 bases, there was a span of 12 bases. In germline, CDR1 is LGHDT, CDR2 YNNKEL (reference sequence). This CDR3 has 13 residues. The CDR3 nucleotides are TGTGCCAGCAGGACGGACGGAGGCACTGAAGCTTTCTTT. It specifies CASRTDGGTEAFF.

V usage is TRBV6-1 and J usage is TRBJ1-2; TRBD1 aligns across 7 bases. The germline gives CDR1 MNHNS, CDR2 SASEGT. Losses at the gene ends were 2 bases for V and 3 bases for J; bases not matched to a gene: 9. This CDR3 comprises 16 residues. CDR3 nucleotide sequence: TGTGCCAGCAGTGAACTGGGACAGTGGACCTACTATGGCTACACCTTC. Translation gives CASSELGQWTYYGYTF.

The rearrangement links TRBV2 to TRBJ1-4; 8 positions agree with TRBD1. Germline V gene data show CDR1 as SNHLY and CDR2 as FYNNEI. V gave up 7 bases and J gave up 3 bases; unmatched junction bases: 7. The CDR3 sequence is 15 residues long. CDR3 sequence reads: CASKGTGAPNEKLFF. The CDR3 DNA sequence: TGTGCCAGCAAGGGGACAGGCGCTCCTAATGAAAAACTGTTTTTT.

In DNA form, the CDR3 reads TGTGCCACCAGCAGAGATACGGCAGGGAATTACGACACTGAAGCTTTCTTT. This codes for CATSRDTAGNYDTEAFF. The V call is TRBV15, the J call TRBJ1-1; TRBD1 might be the D (5 bases). V gave up 0 bases and J gave up 3 bases, with 17 bases separating them. Germline assignment: CDR1 LNHNV and CDR2 YYDKDF (reference sequence). The CDR3 totals 17 residues.

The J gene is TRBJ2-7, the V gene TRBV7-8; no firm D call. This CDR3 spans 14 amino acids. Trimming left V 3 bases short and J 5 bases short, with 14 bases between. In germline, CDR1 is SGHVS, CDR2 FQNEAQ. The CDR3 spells CASSFTSDKNEQYF. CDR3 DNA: TGTGCCAGCAGCTTCACAAGTGATAAAAACGAGCAGTACTTC. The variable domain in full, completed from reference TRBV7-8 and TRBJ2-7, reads GAGVSQSPRYKVAKRGQDVALRCDPISGHVSLFWYQQALGQGPEFLTYFQNEAQLDKSGLPSDRFFAERPEGSVSTLKIQRTQQEDSAVYLCASSFTSDKNEQYFGPGTRLTVT.

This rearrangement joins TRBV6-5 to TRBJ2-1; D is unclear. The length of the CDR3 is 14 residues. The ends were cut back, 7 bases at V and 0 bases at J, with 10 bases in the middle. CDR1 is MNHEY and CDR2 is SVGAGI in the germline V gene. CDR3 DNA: TGTGCCAGCACTTGCCGGAGCTCCTACAATGAGCAGTTCTTC. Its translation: CASTCRSSYNEQFF.

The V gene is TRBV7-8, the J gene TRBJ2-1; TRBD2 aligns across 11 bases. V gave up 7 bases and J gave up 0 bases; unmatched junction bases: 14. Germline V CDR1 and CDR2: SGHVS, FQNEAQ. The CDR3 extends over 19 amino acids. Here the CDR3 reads CASNMLLAGATLSYNEQFF. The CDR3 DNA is TGTGCCAGCAACATGCTACTAGCGGGGGCCACCCTCTCCTACAATGAGCAGTTCTTC. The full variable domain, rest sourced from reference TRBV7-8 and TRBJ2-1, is GAGVSQSPRYKVAKRGQDVALRCDPISGHVSLFWYQQALGQGPEFLTYFQNEAQLDKSGLPSDRFFAERPEGSVSTLKIQRTQQEDSAVYLCASNMLLAGATLSYNEQFFGPGTRLTVL.

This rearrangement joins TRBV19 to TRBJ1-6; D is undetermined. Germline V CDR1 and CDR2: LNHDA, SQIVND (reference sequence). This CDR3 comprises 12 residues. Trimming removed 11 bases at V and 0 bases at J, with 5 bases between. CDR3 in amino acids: CASDSYNSPLHF. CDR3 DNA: TGTGCCTCAGACTCCTATAATTCACCCCTCCACTTT.

CDR3 sequence (DNA): TGTGCCAGCAGCCTCCTACAGGGGGCCTTCGAGACCCAGTACTTC. Encoded protein: CASSLLQGAFETQYF. The chain recombines TRBV7-2 with TRBJ2-5, with TRBD1 matching 9 bases. The CDR3 is 15 residues long. Germline-derived CDR1 and CDR2 are SGHTA and FQGNSA. The V and J ends lost 5 bases and 5 bases, in that order; junction bases with no gene match: 9.